The 16 T cell receptor beta chains below all came from one sample that was sequenced in a study of cytomegalovirus exposure and HLA in healthy donors. The PCR made use of 60 Vbeta and 13 Jbeta primers. Method: immunoSEQ multiplex PCR; TCRdb's copy keeps in-frame clones and lacks some. This sample has around 200,000 clones, with over 75% found just once. The sequenced sample was PBMCs. Receptors originate from a girl aged 2 to 9 in good health and CMV-seronegative.

The chain combines TRBV5-1 with TRBJ2-7; D might be TRBD1 (5 bases). The germline gives CDR1 SGHRS, CDR2 YFSETQ. The CDR3 is 14 amino acids. The V end was cut by 3 bases, the J end by 1 base, with 11 bases between. The CDR3 nucleotides are TGCGCCAGCAGCTCCGCGACAGCTTCCTACGAGCAGTACTTC. This gives the protein CASSSATASYEQYF.

The genes are TRBV29-1 and TRBJ1-1; D may be TRBD1 (6 bases). Germline CDR1 SQVTM, CDR2 ANQGSEA. Trimming left V 0 bases short and J 4 bases short, with 12 bases between. The CDR3 has 14 residues. CDR3 nucleotide sequence: TGCAGCGTTGAAGATCTCAGGGGTGGCACTGAAGCTTTCTTT. Translated, it gives CSVEDLRGGTEAFF.

The chain employs TRBV19 and TRBJ2-1; a weak D match, TRBD2 (5 bases). Trimming removed 5 bases at V and 10 bases at J, with 12 bases between. CDR3 length: 12 amino acids. CDR1 is LNHDA and CDR2 is SQIVND in the germline V gene (reference sequence). CDR3 sequence (DNA): TGTGCCAGTAGTTTCACTAGGTGGGAGCAGTTCTTC. Translation gives CASSFTRWEQFF.

The chain recombines TRBV18 with TRBJ2-2; possibly TRBD2 for D (5 bases). CDR1 KGHSH and CDR2 LQKENI come from the germline V gene. The V and J ends lost 4 bases and 3 bases respectively, with 15 bases between them. The CDR3 is 16 residues long. The CDR3 DNA reads TGTGCCAGCTCACTTACACCGAGGCGGGACACCGGGGAGCTGTTTTTT. Its translation is CASSLTPRRDTGELFF.

The chain joins TRBV7-6 to TRBJ2-3; 7 bases are shared with TRBD1. The J segment lost 3 bases and the V segment lost 4 bases, leaving 4 bases of the junction unmatched. The CDR3 totals 14 residues. CDR1 is SGHVS and CDR2 is FNYEAQ in the germline V gene. This CDR3 reads CASSSMTGTDTQYF. The CDR3 bases are TGTGCCAGCAGCTCTATGACAGGGACAGATACGCAGTATTTT.

This clone was counted a single time. The same CDR3 can be traced to other DNA sequences in this sample. The J gene is TRBJ1-6, the V gene TRBV6-1; the D gene is possibly TRBD1 (6 bases). V gave up 11 bases and J gave up 6 bases, with 17 bases separating them. In germline, CDR1 is MNHNS, CDR2 SASEGT. This CDR3 has 14 amino acids. The DNA of the CDR3 is TGTGCCTCGTACAAGACAGGAGTTAATTCACCCCTCCACTTT. Amino acids: CASYKTGVNSPLHF.

This clone has only a few counts. The rearrangement links TRBV5-5 to TRBJ2-1; D remains unclear. This CDR3 has 15 amino acids. V was cut by 0 bases and J by 4 bases, with 11 bases left in between. From germline, CDR1 is SGHKS and CDR2 YYEKEE (reference sequence). The CDR3 sequence: CASSLAFASYNEQFF. The CDR3 DNA follows: TGTGCCAGCAGCTTGGCCTTCGCGTCATACAATGAGCAGTTCTTC.

The rearrangement links TRBV7-9 to TRBJ2-3, with 14 bases aligning to TRBD2. This CDR3 region has 17 residues. The V gene's germline CDR1 is SEHNR and CDR2 FQNEAQ (reference sequence). V lost 3 bases and J lost 0; bases outside the gene matches: 2. The CDR3 spells CASSFGLAGGSTDTQYF. The CDR3 DNA sequence: TGTGCCAGCAGCTTCGGACTAGCGGGGGGTAGCACAGATACGCAGTATTTT. Full variable domain (remainder filled in from reference TRBV7-9 and TRBJ2-3): DTGVSQNPRHKITKRGQNVTFRCDPISEHNRLYWYRQTLGQGPEFLTYFQNEAQLEKSRLLSDRFSAERPKGSFSTLEIQRTEQGDSAMYLCASSFGLAGGSTDTQYFGPGTRLTVL.

The chain uses TRBV25-1 and TRBJ1-1, with D possibly TRBD1 on 5 matching bases. Germline CDR1 is MGHDK and CDR2 is SYGVNS. V gave up 0 bases and J gave up 7 bases, with 6 bases separating them. This CDR3 is built from 12 residues. Here the CDR3 DNA reads TGTGCCAGCAGTGAATATACAGGTGAAGCTTTCTTT. Its protein is CASSEYTGEAFF.

The rearrangement links TRBV2 to TRBJ1-2; TRBD1 matches at 7 bases. Germline V CDR1 and CDR2: SNHLY, FYNNEI. Losses at the gene ends were 0 bases for V and 5 bases for J; bases not matched to a gene: 3. The CDR3 spans 14 residues. For the CDR3, the DNA is TGTGCCAGCAGTGAAGCGAGGGACAGATATGGCTACACCTTC. Protein: CASSEARDRYGYTF.

This chain uses TRBV9 with TRBJ2-5; 11 bases align to TRBD2. The V segment lost 4 bases and the J segment 5 bases; nucleotides outside the gene matches: 10. The CDR3 is made up of 16 amino acids. CDR1 and CDR2 from the germline V gene are SGDLS and YYNGEE. The CDR3 DNA reads TGTGCCAGCAGCCCTAGCCTAGCGGGAGGCTGGGAGACCCAGTACTTC. Residues: CASSPSLAGGWETQYF.

In its sample, this clone was seen once. The chain has TRBV2 and TRBJ2-1, with TRBD2 matching 9 bases. Per the germline V gene, CDR1 is SNHLY and CDR2 is FYNNEI. Unmatched junction bases numbered 9, after V lost 6 bases and J lost 9 bases. This CDR3 contains 14 residues. CDR3 nucleotides: TGTGCCAGCAGACCGGGACTAGCTGTACGTGAGCAGTTCTTC. The encoded protein is CASRPGLAVREQFF.

The chain combines TRBV7-9 with TRBJ2-3; TRBD1 might be the D (6 bases). This CDR3 region has 15 residues. The germline V and J ends were trimmed by 5 bases and 0 bases, with 12 bases remaining between them. The germline V gene encodes CDR1 SEHNR and CDR2 FQNEAQ (reference sequence). The CDR3 is CASSLGTFSTDTQYF. CDR3 coding DNA: TGTGCCAGCAGCCTCGGGACATTTAGCACAGATACGCAGTATTTT.

This clone came up once. The genes are TRBV6-6 and TRBJ1-2, with 8 bases lining up with TRBD1. CDR1 is MNHNY, CDR2 SVGAGI, per germline (reference sequence). Germline trimming cut 7 bases from V and 4 bases from J; bases unmatched to any gene: 14. The length of the CDR3 is 16 residues. The CDR3 region is CASTIIQGQAGYGYTF. CDR3 nucleotides: TGTGCCAGCACCATAATTCAGGGACAGGCAGGCTATGGCTACACCTTC.

This clone came up once. V gene TRBV19 combines with J gene TRBJ2-7; D gene uncertain. Per germline, CDR1 LNHDA and CDR2 SQIVND (reference sequence). V lost 1 base and J lost 1, with 14 bases in between. The CDR3 extends over 16 amino acids. The CDR3 protein is CASSIAIWPRSYEQYF. The CDR3 DNA reads TGTGCCAGTAGTATAGCTATCTGGCCGAGGTCCTACGAGCAGTACTTC.

The chain is built from TRBV11-2 and TRBJ1-2, with a tentative D call TRBD1 (6 bases). Germline lookup yields CDR1 SGHAT and CDR2 FQNNGV. The V end was cut by 2 bases, the J end by 8 bases, with 9 bases between. This CDR3 region has 12 residues. The CDR3 DNA is TGTGCCAGCAGCTTACAGGGGTCGGGCTACACCTTC. This encodes CASSLQGSGYTF.